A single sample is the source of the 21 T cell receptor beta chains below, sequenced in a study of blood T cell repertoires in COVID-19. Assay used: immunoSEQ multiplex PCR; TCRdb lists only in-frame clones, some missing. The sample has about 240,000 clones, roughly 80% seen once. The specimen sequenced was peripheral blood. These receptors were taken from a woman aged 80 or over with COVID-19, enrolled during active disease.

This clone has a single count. The CDR3 reads CASSLNGETQYF. The CDR3 nucleotides are TGTGCCAGCAGCTTAAACGGGGAGACCCAGTACTTC. The chain carries TRBV7-9 and TRBJ2-5; no firm D call. The V gene's germline CDR1 is SEHNR and CDR2 FQNEAQ (reference sequence). V was pared by 2 bases and J by 5 bases, with 6 bases between. This CDR3 spans 12 amino acids.

Here the CDR3 DNA reads TGTGCCAGCAGACGCCCGGGACAGGAGGGCTACACCTTC. Translation: CASRRPGQEGYTF. The rearrangement uses TRBV6-5 and TRBJ1-2; TRBD1 aligns across 8 bases. Germline values: CDR1 MNHEY, CDR2 SVGAGI. J gave up 8 bases and V 6 bases, and 8 bases lay outside the gene matches. The length of the CDR3 is 13 residues.

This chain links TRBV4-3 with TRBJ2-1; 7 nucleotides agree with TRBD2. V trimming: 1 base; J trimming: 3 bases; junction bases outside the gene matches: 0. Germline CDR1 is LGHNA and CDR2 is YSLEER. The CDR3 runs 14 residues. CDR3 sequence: CASSQVAGYNEQFF. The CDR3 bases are TGCGCCAGCAGCCAAGTAGCGGGCTACAATGAGCAGTTCTTC.

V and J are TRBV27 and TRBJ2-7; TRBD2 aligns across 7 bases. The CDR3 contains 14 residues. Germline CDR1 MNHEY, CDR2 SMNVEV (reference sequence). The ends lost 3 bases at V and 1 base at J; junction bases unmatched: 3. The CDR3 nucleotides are TGTGCCAGCAGTTTTGTGGGGGGGTCCTACGAGCAGTACTTC. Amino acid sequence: CASSFVGGSYEQYF.

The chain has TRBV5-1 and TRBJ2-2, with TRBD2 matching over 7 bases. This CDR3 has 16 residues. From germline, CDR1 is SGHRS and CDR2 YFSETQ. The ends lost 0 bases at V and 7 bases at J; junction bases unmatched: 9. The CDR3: CASSLETGGILGELFF. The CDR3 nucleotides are TGCGCCAGCAGCTTGGAAACGGGGGGTATTCTCGGGGAGCTGTTTTTT.

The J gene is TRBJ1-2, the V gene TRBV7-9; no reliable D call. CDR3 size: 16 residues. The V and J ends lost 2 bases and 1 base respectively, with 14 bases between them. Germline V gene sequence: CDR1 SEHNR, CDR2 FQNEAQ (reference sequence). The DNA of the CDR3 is TGTGCCAGCAGCTTATTAACACAGAGCTATAACTATGGCTACACCTTC. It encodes CASSLLTQSYNYGYTF.

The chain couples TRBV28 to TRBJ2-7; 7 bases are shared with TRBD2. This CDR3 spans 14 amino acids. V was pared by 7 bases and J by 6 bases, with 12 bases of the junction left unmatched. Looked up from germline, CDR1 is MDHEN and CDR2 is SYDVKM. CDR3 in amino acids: CASTGGRSPGEQYF. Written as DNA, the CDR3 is TGTGCCAGCACAGGCGGGAGATCTCCGGGCGAGCAGTACTTC.

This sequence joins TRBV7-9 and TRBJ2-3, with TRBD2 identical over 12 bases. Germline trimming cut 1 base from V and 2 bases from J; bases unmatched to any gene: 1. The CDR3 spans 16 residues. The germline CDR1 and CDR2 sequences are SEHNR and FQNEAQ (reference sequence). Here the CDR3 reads CASSLGLAGVTDTQYF. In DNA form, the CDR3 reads TGTGCCAGCAGCTTAGGACTAGCGGGAGTCACAGATACGCAGTATTTT. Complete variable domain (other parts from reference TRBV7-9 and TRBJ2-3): DTGVSQNPRHKITKRGQNVTFRCDPISEHNRLYWYRQTLGQGPEFLTYFQNEAQLEKSRLLSDRFSAERPKGSFSTLEIQRTEQGDSAMYLCASSLGLAGVTDTQYFGPGTRLTVL.

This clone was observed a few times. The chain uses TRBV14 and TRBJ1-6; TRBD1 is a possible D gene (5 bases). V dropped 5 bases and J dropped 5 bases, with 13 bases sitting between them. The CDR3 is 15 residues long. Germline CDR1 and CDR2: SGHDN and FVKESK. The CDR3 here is CASSKAAGNNSPLHF. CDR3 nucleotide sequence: TGTGCCAGCAGCAAGGCCGCAGGGAATAATTCACCCCTCCACTTT.

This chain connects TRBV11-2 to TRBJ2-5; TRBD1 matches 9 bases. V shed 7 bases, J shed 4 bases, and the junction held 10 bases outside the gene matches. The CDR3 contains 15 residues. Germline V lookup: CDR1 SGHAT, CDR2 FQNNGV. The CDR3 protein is CASTRDRERGETQYF. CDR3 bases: TGTGCCAGCACCCGGGACAGGGAGAGGGGAGAGACCCAGTACTTC.

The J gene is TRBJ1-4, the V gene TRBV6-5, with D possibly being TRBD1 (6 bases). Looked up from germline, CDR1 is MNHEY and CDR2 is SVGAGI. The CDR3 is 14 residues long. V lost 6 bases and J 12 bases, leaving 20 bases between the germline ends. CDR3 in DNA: TGTGCCAGCAGGGTGACTAGCGGGGGCGTGGAACTGTTTTTT. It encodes CASRVTSGGVELFF.

This CDR3 is CSASQGQNSGNTIYF. CDR3 DNA sequence: TGCAGTGCTAGTCAGGGACAGAACTCTGGAAACACCATATATTTT. This chain joins TRBV20-1 and TRBJ1-3; 7 nucleotides line up with TRBD1. Germline V gene sequence: CDR1 DFQATT, CDR2 SNEGSKA (reference sequence). The ends lost 3 bases at V and 0 bases at J; junction bases unmatched: 5. The CDR3 has 15 amino acids.

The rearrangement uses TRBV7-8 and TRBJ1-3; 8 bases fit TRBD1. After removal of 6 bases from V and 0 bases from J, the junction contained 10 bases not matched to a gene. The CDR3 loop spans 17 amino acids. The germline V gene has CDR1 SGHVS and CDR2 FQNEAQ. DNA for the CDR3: TGTGCCAGCAGTCCTTTGGACAGGGTATTCTCTGGAAACACCATATATTTT. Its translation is CASSPLDRVFSGNTIYF.

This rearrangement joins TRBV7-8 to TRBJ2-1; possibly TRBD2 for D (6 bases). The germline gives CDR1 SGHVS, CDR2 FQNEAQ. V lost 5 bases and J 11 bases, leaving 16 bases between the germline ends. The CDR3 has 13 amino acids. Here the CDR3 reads CASSLGGSGKQFF. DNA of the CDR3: TGTGCCAGCAGCCTCGGGGGTAGCGGTAAGCAGTTCTTC.

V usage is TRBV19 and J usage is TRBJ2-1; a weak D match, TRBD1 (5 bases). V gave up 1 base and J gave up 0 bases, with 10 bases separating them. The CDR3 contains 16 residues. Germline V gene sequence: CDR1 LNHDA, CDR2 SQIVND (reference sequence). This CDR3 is CASSIVGGHSYNEQFF. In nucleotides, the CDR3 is TGTGCCAGTAGTATAGTGGGCGGACACTCCTACAATGAGCAGTTCTTC. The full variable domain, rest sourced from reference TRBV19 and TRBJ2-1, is DGGITQSPKYLFRKEGQNVTLSCEQNLNHDAMYWYRQDPGQGLRLIYYSQIVNDFQKGDIAEGYSVSREKKESFPLTVTSAQKNPTAFYLCASSIVGGHSYNEQFFGPGTRLTVL.

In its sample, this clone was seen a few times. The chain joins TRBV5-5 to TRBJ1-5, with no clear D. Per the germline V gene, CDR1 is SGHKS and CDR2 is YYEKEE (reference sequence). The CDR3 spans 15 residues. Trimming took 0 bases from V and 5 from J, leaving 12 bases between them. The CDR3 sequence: CASSLVGGNDQPQHF. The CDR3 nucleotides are TGTGCCAGCAGCTTGGTTGGAGGGAATGATCAGCCCCAGCATTTT.

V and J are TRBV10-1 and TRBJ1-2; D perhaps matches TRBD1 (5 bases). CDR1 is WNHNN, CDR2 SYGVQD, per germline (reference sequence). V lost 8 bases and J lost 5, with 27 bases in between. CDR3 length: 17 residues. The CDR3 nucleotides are TGCGCCAGCGATCTCCTCGGGGGAGTTTTTGGCCCATATGGCTACACCTTC. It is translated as CASDLLGGVFGPYGYTF.

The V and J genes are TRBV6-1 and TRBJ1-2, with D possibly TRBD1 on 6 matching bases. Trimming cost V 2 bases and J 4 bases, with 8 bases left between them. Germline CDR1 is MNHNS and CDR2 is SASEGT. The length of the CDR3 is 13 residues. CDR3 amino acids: CASSERGIYGYTF. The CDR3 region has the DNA TGTGCCAGCAGTGAAAGGGGGATCTATGGCTACACCTTC.

The CDR3 region has the DNA TGTGCCACCAGTGACGAACGGTTCGATGGCTACACCTTC. Translation gives CATSDERFDGYTF. This chain uses TRBV24-1 with TRBJ1-2; D is undetermined. Germline V gene lookup returns CDR1 KGHDR and CDR2 SFDVKD. CDR3 size: 13 residues. Trimming left V 4 bases short and J 6 bases short, with 11 bases between.

In DNA form, the CDR3 reads TGTGCCAGCAGCGTAGCGGTTCTGCCCTACGAGCAGTACTTC. Its protein product is CASSVAVLPYEQYF. The gene calls are TRBV9 and TRBJ2-7; no clear D. CDR1 is SGDLS, CDR2 YYNGEE, per germline. The V end lost 0 bases, the J end lost 2 bases, and 9 bases lay between the germline ends. The CDR3 is 14 amino acids. The full variable domain, completed using reference TRBV9 and TRBJ2-7, is DSGVTQTPKHLITATGQRVTLRCSPRSGDLSVYWYQQSLDQGLQFLIQYYNGEERAKGNILERFSAQQFPDLHSELNLSSLELGDSALYFCASSVAVLPYEQYFGPGTRLTVT.

This CDR3 is CASSGQVGTDTQYF. The CDR3, as DNA: TGTGCCAGCTCCGGACAGGTTGGGACAGATACGCAGTATTTT. This chain uses TRBV18 with TRBJ2-3, with 7 bases that match TRBD1. The CDR3 sequence is 14 residues long. V shed 6 bases, J shed 3 bases, and the junction held 6 bases outside the gene matches. Germline-derived CDR1 and CDR2 are KGHSH and LQKENI.